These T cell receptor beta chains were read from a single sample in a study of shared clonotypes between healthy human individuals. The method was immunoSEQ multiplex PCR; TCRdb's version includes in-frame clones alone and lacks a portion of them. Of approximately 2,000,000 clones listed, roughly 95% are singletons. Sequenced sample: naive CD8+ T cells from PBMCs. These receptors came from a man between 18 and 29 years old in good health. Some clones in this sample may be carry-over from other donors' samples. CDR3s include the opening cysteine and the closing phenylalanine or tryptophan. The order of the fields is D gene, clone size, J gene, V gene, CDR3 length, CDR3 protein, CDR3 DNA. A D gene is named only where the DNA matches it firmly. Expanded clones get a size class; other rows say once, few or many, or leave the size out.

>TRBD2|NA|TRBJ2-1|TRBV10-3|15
CATDRGGGGDNEQFF
TGTGCCACCGACCGGGGGGGCGGGGGAGACAATGAGCAGTTCTTC
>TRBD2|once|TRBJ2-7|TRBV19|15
CASSRTSGTSYEQYF
TGTGCCAGTAGTCGGACTAGCGGGACCTCCTACGAGCAGTACTTC
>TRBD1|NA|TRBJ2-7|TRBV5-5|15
CASSLGPGQYYEQYF
TGTGCCAGCAGCTTAGGGCCGGGACAGTACTACGAGCAGTACTTC
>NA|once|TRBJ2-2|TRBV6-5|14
CASSYVEGAGELFF
TGTGCCAGCAGTTACGTAGAAGGCGCCGGGGAGCTGTTTTTT
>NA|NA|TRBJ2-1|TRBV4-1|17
CASSPSWGFLSYNEQFF
TGCGCCAGCAGCCCCTCTTGGGGATTCCTCTCCTACAATGAGCAGTTCTTC
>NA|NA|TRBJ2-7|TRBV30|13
CAWRELLGSEQYF
TGTGCCTGGAGGGAGTTACTAGGCTCCGAGCAGTACTTC
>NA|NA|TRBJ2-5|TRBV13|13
CASSKGLRETQYF
TGTGCCAGCAGTAAAGGACTGAGGGAGACCCAGTACTTC
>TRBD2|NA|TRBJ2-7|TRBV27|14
CASSYSGRAHEQYF
TGTGCCAGCAGTTATAGCGGGAGGGCCCACGAGCAGTACTTC
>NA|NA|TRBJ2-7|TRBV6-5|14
CASSYTAGSYEQYF
TGTGCCAGCAGTTACACGGCCGGATCCTACGAGCAGTACTTC
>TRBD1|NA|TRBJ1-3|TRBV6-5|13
CASTKDRAHTIYF
TGTGCCAGCACTAAGGACAGGGCTCACACCATATATTTT
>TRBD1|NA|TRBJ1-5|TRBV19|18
CASTRTGGEGESNQPQHF
TGTGCCAGTACCCGGACAGGGGGCGAAGGAGAAAGCAATCAGCCCCAGCATTTT
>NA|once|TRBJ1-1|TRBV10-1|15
CASSGGGGWGTEAFF
TGCGCCAGCAGTGGCGGAGGGGGTTGGGGCACTGAAGCTTTCTTT
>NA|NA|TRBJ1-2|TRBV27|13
CASSNGVNYGYTF
TGTGCCAGCAGCAACGGGGTTAACTATGGCTACACCTTC
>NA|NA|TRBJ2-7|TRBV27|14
CASSPRDPAYEQYF
TGTGCCAGCAGTCCCCGGGACCCGGCCTACGAGCAGTACTTC
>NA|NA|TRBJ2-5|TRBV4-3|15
CASSQVWASYETQYF
TGCGCCAGCAGCCAAGTATGGGCTAGCTATGAGACCCAGTACTTC
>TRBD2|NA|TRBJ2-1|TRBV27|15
CASSKIAGADNEQFF
TGTGCCAGCAGCAAAATAGCGGGAGCAGACAATGAGCAGTTCTTC
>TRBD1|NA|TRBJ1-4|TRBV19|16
CASSKTGTGGIEKLFF
TGTGCCAGTAGTAAGACCGGGACAGGGGGCATTGAAAAACTGTTTTTT
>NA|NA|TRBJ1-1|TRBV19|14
CASTPGPRGTEAFF
TGTGCCAGTACCCCCGGGCCTCGCGGCACTGAAGCTTTCTTT
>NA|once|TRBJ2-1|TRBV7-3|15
CASSLLQALYNEQFF
TGTGCCAGCAGCTTATTGCAGGCCCTCTACAATGAGCAGTTCTTC
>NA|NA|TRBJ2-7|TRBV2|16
CASRSEGGQSSYEQYF
TGTGCCAGCAGGTCGGAGGGGGGCCAGAGCTCCTACGAGCAGTACTTC
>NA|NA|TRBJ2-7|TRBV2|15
CASSESLGTPYEQYF
TGTGCCAGCAGTGAATCGTTGGGGACTCCCTACGAGCAGTACTTC
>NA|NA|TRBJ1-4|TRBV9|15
CASSVEGMGNEKLFF
TGTGCCAGCAGCGTAGAGGGGATGGGTAATGAAAAACTGTTTTTT
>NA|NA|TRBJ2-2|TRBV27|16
CASSSGWAANTGELFF
TGTGCCAGCAGTTCAGGTTGGGCAGCGAACACCGGGGAGCTGTTTTTT
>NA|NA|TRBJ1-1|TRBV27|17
CASSSRLRSPGGTEAFF
TGTGCCAGCAGTTCGCGACTTAGGTCCCCCGGGGGGACTGAAGCTTTCTTT
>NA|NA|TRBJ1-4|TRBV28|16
CASSLRAGGTNEKLFF
TGTGCCAGCAGTCTTCGAGCCGGTGGGACTAATGAAAAACTGTTTTTT
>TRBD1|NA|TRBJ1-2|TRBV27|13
CASSLKGADGYTF
TGTGCCAGCAGTTTAAAGGGGGCCGATGGCTACACCTTC
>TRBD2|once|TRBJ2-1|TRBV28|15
CASQGLGEEYNEQFF
TGTGCCAGTCAGGGACTAGGTGAAGAGTACAATGAGCAGTTCTTC
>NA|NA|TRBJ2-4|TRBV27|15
CASSLNRAAKNIQYF
TGTGCCAGCAGTTTAAACAGGGCAGCCAAAAACATTCAGTACTTC
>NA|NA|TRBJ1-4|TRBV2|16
CASRPVWVTYNEKLFF
TGTGCCAGCAGACCGGTCTGGGTCACCTATAATGAAAAACTGTTTTTT
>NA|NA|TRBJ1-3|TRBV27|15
CASSPAAGSGNTIYF
TGTGCCAGCAGCCCCGCGGCAGGGAGCGGAAACACCATATATTTT
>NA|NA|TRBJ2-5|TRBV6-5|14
CASSYLGGGETQYF
TGTGCCAGCAGTTACCTCGGCGGCGGAGAGACCCAGTACTTC
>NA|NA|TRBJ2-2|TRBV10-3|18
CAISDTRVARMNTGELFF
TGTGCCATCAGTGACACTCGGGTAGCGAGAATGAACACCGGGGAGCTGTTTTTT
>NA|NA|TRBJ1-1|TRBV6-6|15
CASSYLGGQGTEAFF
TGTGCCAGCAGTTACTTGGGGGGGCAGGGCACTGAAGCTTTCTTT
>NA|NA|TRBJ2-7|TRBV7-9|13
CASSFAGNYEQYF
TGTGCCAGCAGCTTTGCAGGGAACTACGAGCAGTACTTC
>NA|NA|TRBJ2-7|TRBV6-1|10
CAHGDYEQYF
TGTGCCCACGGGGATTACGAGCAGTACTTC
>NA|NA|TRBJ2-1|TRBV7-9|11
CASSLLGEQFF
TGTGCCAGCAGCTTACTGGGCGAGCAGTTCTTC
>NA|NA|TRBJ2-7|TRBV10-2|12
CASTHRVSEQYF
TGCGCCAGCACCCACAGGGTTTCAGAGCAGTACTTC
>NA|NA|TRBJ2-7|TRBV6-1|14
CATFPRDTSYEQYF
TGTGCCACCTTCCCCAGGGACACTTCCTACGAGCAGTACTTC
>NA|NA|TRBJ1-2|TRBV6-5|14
CASSYAGSLNGYTF
TGTGCCAGCAGTTACGCAGGGTCCCTAAATGGCTACACCTTC
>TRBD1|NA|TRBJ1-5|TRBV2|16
CASSDGTGLSNQPQHF
TGTGCCAGCAGTGATGGGACAGGGCTAAGCAATCAGCCCCAGCATTTT
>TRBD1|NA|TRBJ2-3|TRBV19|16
CASSHATGADTDTQYF
TGTGCCAGTAGTCACGCGACAGGGGCTGACACAGATACGCAGTATTTT
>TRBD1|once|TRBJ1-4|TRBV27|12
CASRQGYEKLFF
TGTGCCAGCAGACAGGGGTATGAAAAACTGTTTTTT
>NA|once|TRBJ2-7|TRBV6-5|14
CASSFRDGTYEQYF
TGTGCCAGCAGTTTCCGGGACGGCACCTACGAGCAGTACTTC
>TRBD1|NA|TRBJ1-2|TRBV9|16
CASSHRTGQGATGYTF
TGTGCCAGCAGCCATAGGACGGGACAGGGGGCGACCGGCTACACCTTC
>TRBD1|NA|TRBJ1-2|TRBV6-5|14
CASRPGTGVYGYTF
TGTGCCAGCAGGCCCGGGACAGGGGTTTATGGCTACACCTTC
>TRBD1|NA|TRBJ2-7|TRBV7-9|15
CASSRTGRSSYEQYF
TGTGCCAGCAGCCGGACAGGGCGATCCTCCTACGAGCAGTACTTC
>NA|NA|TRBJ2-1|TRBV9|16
CASSVARGLGPNEQFF
TGTGCCAGCAGCGTAGCTAGGGGCCTCGGTCCCAATGAGCAGTTCTTC
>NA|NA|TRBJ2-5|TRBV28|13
CASIEGNGETQYF
TGTGCCAGCATCGAGGGGAACGGGGAGACCCAGTACTTC
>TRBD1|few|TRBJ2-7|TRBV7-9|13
CASSPGTGYEQYF
TGTGCCAGCAGCCCCGGGACAGGCTACGAGCAGTACTTC
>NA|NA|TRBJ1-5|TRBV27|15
CASSMARDLRQPQHF
TGTGCCAGCAGCATGGCTCGGGATCTCAGGCAGCCCCAGCATTTT
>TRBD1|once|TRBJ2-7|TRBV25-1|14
CASRGQGFPYEQYF
TGTGCCAGCAGGGGACAGGGGTTCCCCTACGAGCAGTACTTC
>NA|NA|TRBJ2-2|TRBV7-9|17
CASSPGGAIANTGELFF
TGTGCCAGCAGCCCCGGCGGAGCTATCGCGAACACCGGGGAGCTGTTTTTT
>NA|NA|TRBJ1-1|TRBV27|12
CASSPRGTEAFF
TGTGCCAGCAGCCCCAGGGGCACTGAAGCTTTCTTT
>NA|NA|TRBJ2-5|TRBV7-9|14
CASSPRTEQETQYF
TGTGCCAGCAGCCCGCGGACAGAGCAAGAGACCCAGTACTTC